This T cell receptor (beta chain) is from a study of blood T cell repertoires in COVID-19. Across the whole study: Sites in the United States, Italy and Spain provided acute and convalescent COVID-19 samples. In each case, the material was cDNA or gDNA derived from T cells, B-cell-depleted T cells, or PBMCs.

Per the study methods: It was from reference gene primer amplification that nucleated cell counts were estimated. Libraries were prepared by immunoSEQ multiplex PCR; TCRdb keeps only in-frame clonotypes and omits some of them. V, J and clone size are taken as reported in that table, and D and trimming were inferred from the DNA itself. The sample records under 200,000 clones, more than 75% being singletons. The CDR3 is 15 amino acids. The germline CDR1 and CDR2 sequences are MDHEN and SYDVKM. J was trimmed by 4 bases and V by 7 bases; bases with no gene match: 7. The clonotype was recovered from a man in his fifties who had recovered from COVID-19. The V and J genes are TRBV28 and TRBJ2-5, with TRBD2 identical over 12 bases. Sequenced input: peripheral blood. The CDR3 protein is CASKASGGALETQYF. DNA of the CDR3: TGTGCCAGCAAGGCTAGCGGGGGGGCCTTAGAGACCCAGTACTTC.